The 31 T cell receptor beta chains below come from one sample, sequenced in a study of blood T cells in healthy people across ages. A second PCR, run for about 7 to 11 cycles, used a sample-barcoded 5' primer plus a J-beta primer mix. TCRdb passed the 5' RACE reads through MiXCR, listing each CDR3 protein once. This sample yields some 1.4 million distinct CDR3 sequences, of which around two fifths are seen a single time; roughly 7.9% belongs to the top ten. The sequencing input was blood. The source is a woman aged 18-30 years in good health.

J is TRBJ2-3 and V is TRBV20-1; D remains ambiguous. Germline V CDR1 and CDR2: DFQATT, SNEGSKA (reference sequence). Trimming removed 0 bases from V and 12 bases from J, with 7 bases in between. CDR3 length: 10 residues. CDR3: CSARDGVQYF. DNA for the CDR3: TGCAGTGCTAGAGATGGAGTACAGTATTTT.

The chain couples TRBV5-1 to TRBJ2-1, with a tentative D call TRBD2 (6 bases). The DNA matches TRBJ2-7 better at its end, which makes the J call doubtful. Germline V gene data show CDR1 as SGHRS and CDR2 as YFSETQ. The CDR3 runs 15 residues. Written as DNA, the CDR3 is TGCGCCAGCCAACCCACAGCGGGCACCTACAATGAGCAGTACTTC. The encoded protein is CASQPTAGTYNEQYF.

The chain combines TRBV6-1 with TRBJ1-2, with unresolved D. V gave up 2 bases and J gave up 4 bases, with 11 bases separating them. CDR3 size: 14 residues. CDR1 and CDR2 from the germline V gene are MNHNS and SASEGT. The CDR3 DNA sequence: TGTGCCAGCAGTGAATCGGGGTCAGCCTATGGCTACACCTTC. Translating gives CASSESGSAYGYTF.

The gene calls are TRBV6-1 and TRBJ2-1; a possible D gene is TRBD2 (7 bases). With 2 bases removed from V and 0 bases from J, the gap between germline ends came to 17 bases. CDR1 and CDR2 (germline): MNHNS, SASEGT. The CDR3 is 18 amino acids. Here the CDR3 DNA reads TGTGCCAGCAGTGAACGGGGGGCCTGGGCAAGCTCCTACAATGAGCAGTTCTTC. The encoded protein is CASSERGAWASSYNEQFF.

This clonotype was detected only a few times. The J gene is TRBJ2-3, the V gene TRBV27, with D possibly matching TRBD2 (5 bases). The V gene's germline CDR1 is MNHEY and CDR2 SMNVEV (reference sequence). The CDR3 is 16 amino acids. Between the trimmed V and J ends, which lost 0 bases and 4 bases, there was a span of 14 bases. In DNA form, the CDR3 reads TGTGCCAGCAGTTTATCCGGTGGGAGAGGCCCAGATACGCAGTATTTT. Its protein is CASSLSGGRGPDTQYF.

A few counts support this clonotype. V gene TRBV4-1 combines with J gene TRBJ2-7, with a possible D match to TRBD2 (5 bases). Germline CDR1 and CDR2: MGHRA and YSYEKL. Trimming stripped 1 base from V and 3 bases from J, with 16 bases between. This CDR3 contains 16 residues. The CDR3 loop reads CASSQVGESLYYEQYF. The CDR3 DNA reads TGCGCCAGCAGCCAAGTTGGGGAGTCCCTCTACTACGAGCAGTACTTC.

This clonotype was picked up a small number of times. The V gene is TRBV4-1, the J gene TRBJ1-1, with a tentative D call TRBD1 (6 bases). V was shortened by 4 bases and J by 1 base, with 19 bases between the two germline ends. Germline CDR1 is MGHRA and CDR2 is YSYEKL. The CDR3 extends over 17 amino acids. Written as DNA, the CDR3 is TGCGCCAGCAGCCCATTACTCCGGGGGGCGCAGAACACTGAAGCTTTCTTT. Its translation: CASSPLLRGAQNTEAFF.

The sample holds a few counts of this clonotype. V usage is TRBV9 and J usage is TRBJ2-1, with unresolved D. Germline V gives CDR1 SGDLS, CDR2 YYNGEE. This CDR3 has 17 amino acids. Deletions cut 0 bases from V and 3 bases from J, with 16 bases between. The DNA of the CDR3 is TGTGCCAGCAGCGTAGCTCGGTCCCCCAACAACTACAATGAGCAGTTCTTC. This gives the protein CASSVARSPNNYNEQFF.

This clonotype was recorded many times. The rearrangement joins TRBV3-1 to TRBJ2-5, with a possible D match to TRBD2 (5 bases). This CDR3 is 13 amino acids long. V lost 4 bases and J 4 bases, leaving 10 bases between the germline ends. Germline-derived CDR1 and CDR2 are LGHDT and YNNKEL (reference sequence). CDR3 in amino acids: CASSPYEGETQYF. The DNA of the CDR3 is TGTGCCAGCAGCCCTTATGAGGGAGAGACCCAGTACTTC.

In its sample, this clonotype was seen a few times. The chain carries TRBV6-5 and TRBJ2-5; no firm D call. Germline-derived CDR1 and CDR2 are MNHEY and SVGAGI. This CDR3 has 11 residues. The V and J ends lost 8 bases and 1 base respectively, with 5 bases between them. This CDR3 reads CASWFQETQYF. CDR3 DNA sequence: TGTGCCAGCTGGTTCCAAGAGACCCAGTACTTC.

The V and J genes are TRBV10-3 and TRBJ2-5; 9 bases match TRBD1. This CDR3 region has 17 residues. Germline CDR1 is ENHRY and CDR2 is SYGVKD. V gave up 0 bases and J gave up 4 bases; unmatched junction bases: 9. The CDR3 DNA is TGTGCCATCAGTGAGTCTGGGACAGGGTCCGGACGAGAGACCCAGTACTTC. Its translation is CAISESGTGSGRETQYF.

This chain links TRBV29-1 with TRBJ2-7, with D perhaps given as TRBD1 or TRBD2 (5 bases each). The CDR3 is made up of 15 amino acids. The V end lost 0 bases, the J end lost 3 bases, and 15 bases lay between the germline ends. In germline, CDR1 is SQVTM, CDR2 ANQGSEA. CDR3 amino acids: CSVEDRGRGSYEQYF. For the CDR3, the DNA is TGCAGCGTTGAAGATCGGGGAAGGGGCAGCTACGAGCAGTACTTC.

This clonotype was found a few times. The gene calls are TRBV20-1 and TRBJ2-4; the match to TRBD2 covers 8 bases. The J call may be incorrect, as the DNA end agrees better with TRBJ2-7. This CDR3 has 14 amino acids. CDR1 DFQATT and CDR2 SNEGSKA come from the germline V gene (reference sequence). The CDR3 is CSAGEQRESYEQYF. CDR3 sequence (DNA): TGCAGTGCTGGGGAACAGCGGGAGAGTTACGAGCAGTACTTC.

The rearrangement uses TRBV20-1 and TRBJ2-3; tentative D call: TRBD2 (5 bases). Germline assignment: CDR1 DFQATT and CDR2 SNEGSKA (reference sequence). Trimming pared 5 bases from V and 3 bases from J, leaving 12 bases between. This CDR3 is built from 13 residues. Written as DNA, the CDR3 is TGCAGTGCTCCGGACGGGATAACAGATACGCAGTATTTT. Translated: CSAPDGITDTQYF.

This chain links TRBV28 with TRBJ2-4; D is possibly TRBD1 or TRBD2 (5 bases each). The CDR3 has 13 amino acids. Trimming pared 4 bases from V and 3 bases from J, leaving 7 bases between. CDR1 is MDHEN and CDR2 is SYDVKM in the germline V gene. The CDR3 loop reads CASSWDLKNIQYF. In DNA form, the CDR3 reads TGTGCCAGCAGTTGGGACCTCAAAAACATTCAGTACTTC.

The chain recombines TRBV20-1 with TRBJ2-7; possible D gene TRBD1, 6 bases. Germline V gene lookup returns CDR1 DFQATT and CDR2 SNEGSKA (reference sequence). The V and J ends lost 2 bases and 0 bases respectively, with 11 bases between them. CDR3 length equals 14 residues. The CDR3 loop is CSARTGTLSYEQYF. The CDR3, as DNA: TGCAGTGCTAGAACCGGGACACTCTCCTACGAGCAGTACTTC.

This clonotype has a count of ten or more. The chain is built from TRBV10-1 and TRBJ2-2; D uncertain. Germline loops: CDR1 WNHNN, CDR2 SYGVQD (reference sequence). This CDR3 contains 12 residues. V lost 4 bases, J lost 5 bases, and 5 bases lay in between. CDR3 sequence (DNA): TGCGCCAGCAGTGGTGGAACCGGGGAGCTGTTTTTT. This gives the protein CASSGGTGELFF.

This clonotype was detected ten times or more. V is TRBV7-2 and J is TRBJ2-7, with 10 nucleotides matching TRBD2. Germline V CDR1 and CDR2: SGHTA, FQGNSA. The CDR3 has 15 residues. V lost 2 bases, J lost 2 bases, and 3 bases stayed unmatched. The DNA of the CDR3 is TGTGCCAGCAGCTTAAGCGGGACTAGCGCCTACGAGCAGTACTTC. Translating it yields CASSLSGTSAYEQYF.

There are a few counts of this clonotype. The chain carries TRBV29-1 and TRBJ2-7; 9 bases are shared with TRBD2. Looked up from germline, CDR1 is SQVTM and CDR2 is ANQGSEA. J lost 2 bases, V lost 6 bases, and 14 bases had no gene match. This CDR3 is built from 16 residues. The CDR3 loop reads CSVQTSSGRPTYEQYF. In nucleotides, the CDR3 is TGCAGCGTCCAAACCTCCAGCGGGAGGCCCACCTACGAGCAGTACTTC.

This rearrangement joins TRBV7-9 to TRBJ2-1; D call uncertain. Trimming shortened V by 8 bases and J by 10 bases, and 9 bases separated the two germline ends. CDR1 is SEHNR, CDR2 FQNEAQ, per germline (reference sequence). The CDR3 loop spans 10 amino acids. CDR3 residues: CASQLTEQFF. In nucleotides, the CDR3 is TGTGCCAGCCAGCTGACGGAGCAGTTCTTC.

The chain combines TRBV4-1 with TRBJ1-2, with D possibly being TRBD1 (5 bases). The CDR3 is 14 amino acids. V was shortened by 0 bases and J by 4 bases, with 9 bases between the two germline ends. Germline V lookup: CDR1 MGHRA, CDR2 YSYEKL. CDR3 amino acids: CASSQEWGTYGYTF. CDR3 nucleotides: TGCGCCAGCAGCCAAGAGTGGGGGACCTATGGCTACACCTTC.

J is TRBJ1-2 and V is TRBV6-1; D is perhaps TRBD1 (5 bases). Trimming removed 6 bases at V and 7 bases at J, with 18 bases between. The germline CDR1 and CDR2 sequences are MNHNS and SASEGT. The CDR3 runs 14 residues. CDR3: CASRTTASGGGYTF. The CDR3 DNA follows: TGTGCCAGCAGAACGACAGCCTCTGGGGGTGGCTACACCTTC.

This clonotype showed up just a few times. The rearrangement uses TRBV2 and TRBJ2-1; D is unresolved. Trimming shortened V by 5 bases and J by 8 bases, and 7 bases separated the two germline ends. In germline, CDR1 is SNHLY, CDR2 FYNNEI. The CDR3 runs 11 residues. This chain's CDR3 is CASSTVDEQFF. CDR3 coding DNA: TGTGCCAGCAGTACCGTGGATGAGCAGTTCTTC.

The genes are TRBV15 and TRBJ2-3; 11 bases align to TRBD2. The germline CDR1 and CDR2 sequences are LNHNV and YYDKDF (reference sequence). V lost 3 bases and J lost 4; bases outside the gene matches: 6. CDR3 length equals 16 residues. CDR3 nucleotide sequence: TGTGCCACCAGCAGCGGAACTAGCGGGAGAGCAGATACGCAGTATTTT. It specifies CATSSGTSGRADTQYF. Using reference TRBV15 and TRBJ2-3 for the parts outside the CDR3, the full variable domain is DAMVIQNPRYQVTQFGKPVTLSCSQTLNHNVMYWYQQKSSQAPKLLFHYYDKDFNNEADTPDNFQSRRPNTSFCFLDIRSPGLGDTAMYLCATSSGTSGRADTQYFGPGTRLTVL.

In the case of this clonotype: No conserved phenylalanine or tryptophan ends this CDR3, so it is likely a read error. The J gene is TRBJ1-2, the V gene TRBV11-2; D is undetermined. Germline V gene sequence: CDR1 SGHAT, CDR2 FQNNGV. V lost 5 bases to trimming and J lost 3 bases, with 16 bases between them. The CDR3 runs to 15 residues. The CDR3 reads CASSLRIEVDYGYTL. The DNA for the CDR3 is TGTGCCAGCAGCCTGAGGATCGAGGTTGACTATGGCTACACCTTA.

The chain uses TRBV6-1 and TRBJ2-3; TRBD2 agrees at 10 bases. Germline-derived CDR1 and CDR2 are MNHNS and SASEGT. The V segment lost 4 bases and the J segment 3 bases; nucleotides outside the gene matches: 7. There are 16 residues in the CDR3. CDR3 amino acids: CASSARASGGTDTQYF. DNA for the CDR3: TGTGCCAGCAGTGCCCGGGCTAGCGGGGGTACAGATACGCAGTATTTT.

Here the CDR3 reads CASSSTSGRLGETQYF. The CDR3 DNA reads TGTGCCAGCAGTAGCACTAGCGGGAGGCTCGGGGAGACCCAGTACTTC. The chain links TRBV12-3 or TRBV12-4 to TRBJ2-5; the match to TRBD2 covers 12 bases. The CDR3 runs 16 residues. V dropped 5 bases and J dropped 5; count of bases not matched to a gene: 9.

This clonotype has only a few counts. V usage is TRBV20-1 and J usage is TRBJ2-3; D may match TRBD1 or TRBD2 (5 bases each). Trimming shortened V by 1 base and J by 4 bases, and 12 bases separated the two germline ends. CDR1 is DFQATT, CDR2 SNEGSKA, per germline (reference sequence). This CDR3 has 14 residues. CDR3 DNA: TGCAGTGCTAGAGCCCCCCAGGGACCAGATACGCAGTATTTT. It yields the protein CSARAPQGPDTQYF.

J is TRBJ2-3 and V is TRBV5-1, with a possible D match to TRBD1 (5 bases). The CDR3 is made up of 14 amino acids. CDR1 is SGHRS, CDR2 YFSETQ, per germline. V lost 4 bases, J lost 6 bases, and 15 bases lay in between. CDR3 coding DNA: TGCGCCAGCAGCCAGGGTGAGGTCGGGGATACGCAGTATTTT. It is translated as CASSQGEVGDTQYF.

As regards this clonotype: One base away lies a much larger clone, so this may be a sequencing read error. The rearrangement joins TRBV6-1 to TRBJ2-1, with D unclear. The CDR3 is made up of 12 amino acids. Trimming took off 7 bases at V and 0 bases at J, with 4 bases between the two ends. In germline, CDR1 is MNHNS, CDR2 SASEGT. CDR3 DNA sequence: TGTGCCAGCACCCCCTCCTACAATGAGCAGTTCTTC. Encoded protein: CASTPSYNEQFF.

This clonotype turned up a few times. The chain has TRBV6-5 and TRBJ1-1; D gene ambiguous. There are 12 residues in the CDR3. CDR1 and CDR2 from the germline V gene are MNHEY and SVGAGI. V dropped 6 bases and J dropped 5 bases, with 10 bases sitting between them. The CDR3 coding sequence is TGTGCCAGCAGCTCACAGCGAACTGAAGCTTTCTTT. Translating it yields CASSSQRTEAFF.